Given below is one T cell receptor beta chain in context. Its antigen is still unknown. V lost 4 bases, J lost 8 bases, and 9 bases stayed unmatched. The CDR3 has 15 amino acids. Germline V gene sequence: CDR1 SGHTA, CDR2 FQGNSA. The repertoire was sequenced with immunoSEQ multiplex PCR; TCRdb's copy has only in-frame clones and lacks some. The table includes about 62,000 clones, about 90% detected once. This entry comes from a study of lymphopenia after photon versus proton radiotherapy. Findings and limits, study-wide: A bigger post-nadir fall in TCR diversity correlated inversely with survival time in deceased patients.

V usage is TRBV7-2 and J usage is TRBJ1-4; 8 bases fit TRBD1. This sample comprised peripheral blood, obtained from a patient treated with proton-based radiotherapy. The TCR was taken from an elderly man with esophageal cancer. CDR3: CASSSHAGGREKLFF. The CDR3 DNA is TGTGCCAGCAGCTCTCATGCAGGGGGCAGGGAAAAACTGTTTTTT. Full variable domain (remainder filled in from reference TRBV7-2 and TRBJ1-4): GAGVSQSPSNKVTEKGKDVELRCDPISGHTALYWYRQSLGQGLEFLIYFQGNSAPDKSGLPSDRFSAERTGGSVSTLTIQRTQQEDSAVYLCASSSHAGGREKLFFGSGTQLSVL.